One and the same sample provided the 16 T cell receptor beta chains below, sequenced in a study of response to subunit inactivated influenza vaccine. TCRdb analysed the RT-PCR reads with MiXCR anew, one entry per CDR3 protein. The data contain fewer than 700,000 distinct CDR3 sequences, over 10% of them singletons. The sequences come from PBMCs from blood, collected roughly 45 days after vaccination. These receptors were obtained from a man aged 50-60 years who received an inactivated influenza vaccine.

The CDR3 is CSARTGQSSYEQYF. In DNA, the CDR3 is TGCAGTGCTAGAACTGGACAGAGCTCCTACGAGCAGTACTTC. The rearrangement links TRBV20-1 to TRBJ2-7; D might be TRBD1 (6 bases). There are 14 residues in the CDR3. Per germline, CDR1 DFQATT and CDR2 SNEGSKA (reference sequence). Trimming left V 2 bases short and J 0 bases short, with 11 bases between.

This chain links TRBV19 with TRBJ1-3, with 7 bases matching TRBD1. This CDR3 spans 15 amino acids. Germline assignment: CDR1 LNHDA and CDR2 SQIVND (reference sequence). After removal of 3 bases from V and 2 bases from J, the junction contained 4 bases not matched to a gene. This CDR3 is CASSIDRAAGNTIYF. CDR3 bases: TGTGCCAGTAGTATCGACAGGGCGGCTGGAAACACCATATATTTT.

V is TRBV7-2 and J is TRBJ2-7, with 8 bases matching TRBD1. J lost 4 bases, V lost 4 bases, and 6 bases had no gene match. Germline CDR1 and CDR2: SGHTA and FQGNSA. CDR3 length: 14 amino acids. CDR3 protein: CASSSRTGQYEQYF. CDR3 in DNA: TGTGCCAGCAGCTCCCGGACAGGGCAGTACGAGCAGTACTTC.

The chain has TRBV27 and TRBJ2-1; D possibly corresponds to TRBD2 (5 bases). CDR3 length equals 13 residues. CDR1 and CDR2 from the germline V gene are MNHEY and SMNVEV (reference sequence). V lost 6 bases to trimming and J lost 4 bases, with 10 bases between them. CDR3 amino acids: CASSVRAYNEQFF. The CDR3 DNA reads TGTGCCAGCAGCGTGAGGGCGTACAATGAGCAGTTCTTC.

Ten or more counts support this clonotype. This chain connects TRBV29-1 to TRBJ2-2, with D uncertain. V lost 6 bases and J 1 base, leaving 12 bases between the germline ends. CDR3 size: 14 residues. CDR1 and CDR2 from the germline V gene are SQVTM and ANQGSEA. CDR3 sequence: CSVGSGLNTGELFF. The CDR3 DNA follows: TGCAGCGTAGGGTCAGGCTTGAACACCGGGGAGCTGTTTTTT.

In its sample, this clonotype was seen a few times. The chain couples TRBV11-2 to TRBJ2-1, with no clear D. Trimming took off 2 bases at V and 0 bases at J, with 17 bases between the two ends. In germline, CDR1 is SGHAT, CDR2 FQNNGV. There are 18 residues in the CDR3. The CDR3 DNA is TGTGCCAGCAGCTTACTAAAGATAGACTTCAGCTCCTACAATGAGCAGTTCTTC. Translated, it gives CASSLLKIDFSSYNEQFF.

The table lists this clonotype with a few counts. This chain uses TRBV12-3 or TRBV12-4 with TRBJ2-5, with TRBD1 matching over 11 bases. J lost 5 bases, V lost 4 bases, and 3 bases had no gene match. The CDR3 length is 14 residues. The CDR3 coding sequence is TGTGCCAGCAGTTCGGACAGGGGGCAGGAGACCCAGTACTTC. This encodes CASSSDRGQETQYF.

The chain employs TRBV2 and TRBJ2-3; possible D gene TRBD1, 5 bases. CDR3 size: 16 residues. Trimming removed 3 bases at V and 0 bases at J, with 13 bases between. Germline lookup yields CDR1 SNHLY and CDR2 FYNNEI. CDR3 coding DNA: TGTGCCAGCAGTGACCTGTGGACAACAAGCACAGATACGCAGTATTTT. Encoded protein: CASSDLWTTSTDTQYF.

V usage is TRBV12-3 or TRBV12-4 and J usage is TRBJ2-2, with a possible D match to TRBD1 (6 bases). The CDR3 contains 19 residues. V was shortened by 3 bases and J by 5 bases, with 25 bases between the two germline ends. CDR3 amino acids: CASSFWLSAKKQGTGELFF. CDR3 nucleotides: TGTGCCAGCAGTTTTTGGCTTTCTGCTAAGAAGCAGGGGACCGGGGAGCTGTTTTTT.

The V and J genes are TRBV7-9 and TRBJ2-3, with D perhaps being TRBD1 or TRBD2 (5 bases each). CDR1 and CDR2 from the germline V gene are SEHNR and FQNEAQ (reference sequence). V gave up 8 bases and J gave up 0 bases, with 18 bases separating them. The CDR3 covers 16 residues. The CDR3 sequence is CASRGRPRDSTDTQYF. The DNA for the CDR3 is TGTGCCAGCCGGGGCAGGCCCCGTGATAGCACAGATACGCAGTATTTT.

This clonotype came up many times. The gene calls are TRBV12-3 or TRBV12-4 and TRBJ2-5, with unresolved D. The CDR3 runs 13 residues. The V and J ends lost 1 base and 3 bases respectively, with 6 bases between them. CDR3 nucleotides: TGTGCCAGCAGTTTAGTAGAAAAAGAGACCCAGTACTTC. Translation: CASSLVEKETQYF.

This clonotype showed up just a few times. The CDR3 sequence: CSASNSGRAHEQFF. CDR3 sequence (DNA): TGCAGTGCTAGTAATAGCGGGAGGGCCCATGAGCAGTTCTTC. The chain combines TRBV20-1 with TRBJ2-1; 11 positions agree with TRBD2. The CDR3 loop spans 14 amino acids. Germline V gene sequence: CDR1 DFQATT, CDR2 SNEGSKA (reference sequence). V was clipped by 3 bases and J by 8 bases; unmatched bases: 6.

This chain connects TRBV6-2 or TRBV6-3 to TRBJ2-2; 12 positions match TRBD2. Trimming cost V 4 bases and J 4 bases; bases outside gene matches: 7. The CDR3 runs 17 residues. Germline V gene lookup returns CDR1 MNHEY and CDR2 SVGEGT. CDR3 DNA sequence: TGTGCCAGCAGTTCCATACTAGCGGGAGGATCCACCGGGGAGCTGTTTTTT. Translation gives CASSSILAGGSTGELFF.

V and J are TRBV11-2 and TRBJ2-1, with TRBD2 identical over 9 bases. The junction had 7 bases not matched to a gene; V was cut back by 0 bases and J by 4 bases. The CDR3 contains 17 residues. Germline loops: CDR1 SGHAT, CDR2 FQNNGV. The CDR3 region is CASSLEWSSGGYNEQFF. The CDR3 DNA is TGTGCCAGCAGCTTAGAATGGAGCAGCGGGGGGTACAATGAGCAGTTCTTC.

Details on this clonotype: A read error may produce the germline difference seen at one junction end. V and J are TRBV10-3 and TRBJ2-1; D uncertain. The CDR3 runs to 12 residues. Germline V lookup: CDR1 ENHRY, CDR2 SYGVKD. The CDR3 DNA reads TGTGCCATCAGTGAGTCTCTGGGTGAGCGGTTCTTC. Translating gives CAISESLGERFF.

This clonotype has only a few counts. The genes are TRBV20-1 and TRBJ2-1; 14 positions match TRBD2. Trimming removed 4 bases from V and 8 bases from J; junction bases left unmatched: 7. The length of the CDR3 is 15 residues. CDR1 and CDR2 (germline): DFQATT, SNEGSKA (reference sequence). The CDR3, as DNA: TGCAGTGCTACCTCCGTGACTAGCGGGGGGGATGAGCAGTTCTTC. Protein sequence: CSATSVTSGGDEQFF.